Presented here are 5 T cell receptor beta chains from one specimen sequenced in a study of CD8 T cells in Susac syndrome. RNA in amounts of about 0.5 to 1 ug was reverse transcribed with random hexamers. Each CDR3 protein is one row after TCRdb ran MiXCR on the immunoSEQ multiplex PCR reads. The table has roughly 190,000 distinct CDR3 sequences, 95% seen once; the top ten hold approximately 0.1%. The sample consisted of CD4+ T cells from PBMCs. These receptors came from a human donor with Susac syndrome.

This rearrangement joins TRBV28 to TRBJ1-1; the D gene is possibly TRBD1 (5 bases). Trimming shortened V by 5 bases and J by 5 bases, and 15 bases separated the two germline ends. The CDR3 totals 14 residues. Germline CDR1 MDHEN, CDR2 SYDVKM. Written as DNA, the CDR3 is TGTGCCAGCAGTCGGTGGGGGGATAGGACTGAAGCTTTCTTT. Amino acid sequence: CASSRWGDRTEAFF.

CDR3 region: CAWSPALNTEAFF. In DNA form, the CDR3 reads TGTGCCTGGAGCCCGGCCTTAAACACTGAAGCTTTCTTT. The chain uses TRBV30 and TRBJ1-1, with no clear D. Trimming removed 3 bases from V and 2 bases from J, with 10 bases in between. There are 13 residues in the CDR3. Germline CDR1 reads GTSNPN; CDR2 reads SVGIG (reference sequence).

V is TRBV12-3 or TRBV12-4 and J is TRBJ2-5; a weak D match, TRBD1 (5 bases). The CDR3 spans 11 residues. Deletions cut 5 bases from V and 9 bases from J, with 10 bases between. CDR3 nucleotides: TGTGCCAGCAGTGGCCCAGGGTCCCAGTACTTC. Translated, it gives CASSGPGSQYF.

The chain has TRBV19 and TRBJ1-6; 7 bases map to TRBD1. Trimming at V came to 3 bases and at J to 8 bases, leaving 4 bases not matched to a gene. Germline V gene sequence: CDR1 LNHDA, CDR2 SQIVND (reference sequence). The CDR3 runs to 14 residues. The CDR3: CASSMTGTDSPLHF. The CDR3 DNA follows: TGTGCCAGTAGTATGACAGGGACCGATTCACCCCTCCACTTT.

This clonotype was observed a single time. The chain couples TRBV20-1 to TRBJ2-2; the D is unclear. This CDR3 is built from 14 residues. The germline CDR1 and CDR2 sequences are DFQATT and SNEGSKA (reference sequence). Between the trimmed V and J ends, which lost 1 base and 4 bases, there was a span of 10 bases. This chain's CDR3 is CSARAQGPTGELFF. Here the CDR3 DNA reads TGCAGTGCTAGAGCCCAAGGGCCCACCGGGGAGCTGTTTTTT.